One sample yielded the 22 T cell receptor beta chains listed below, sequenced in a study of Ad26.COV2.S vaccination and SARS-CoV-2 variants. Treatment noted: about 20 received Ad26.COV2.S at low or high dose, single or two shots; 5 received placebo; per-sample allocation not given. Sampling took place 63 days after the first vaccine or placebo injection. Measured with immunoSEQ multiplex PCR; TCRdb has only the in-frame clones, and not every one. The sample shows around 340,000 clones, around nine tenths of them seen only once. The input for sequencing was peripheral blood, taken in a trial of Ad26.COV2.S vaccine versus placebo. Source of these receptors: a person aged 18-65 years who received the Ad26.COV2.S COVID-19 vaccine or a placebo.

The rearrangement links TRBV7-3 to TRBJ2-3; the D is unclear. V was trimmed by 1 base and J by 2 bases, leaving 10 bases between them. Germline values: CDR1 SGHTA, CDR2 FQGTGA. The CDR3 runs to 15 residues. The CDR3 loop reads CASSLNGIFTDTQYF. The CDR3 region has the DNA TGTGCCAGCAGCTTAAATGGGATCTTCACAGATACGCAGTATTTT.

This chain connects TRBV5-6 to TRBJ1-1; 7 nucleotides agree with TRBD1. Per the germline V gene, CDR1 is SGHDT and CDR2 is YYEEEE. This CDR3 comprises 15 residues. V trimming: 1 base; J trimming: 5 bases; junction bases outside the gene matches: 8. This CDR3 reads CASSLRGLFWTEAFF. The CDR3 region has the DNA TGTGCCAGCAGCTTGAGGGGGCTTTTTTGGACTGAAGCTTTCTTT. Full variable domain (remainder filled in from reference TRBV5-6 and TRBJ1-1): DAGVTQSPTHLIKTRGQQVTLRCSPKSGHDTVSWYQQALGQGPQFIFQYYEEEERQRGNFPDRFSGHQFPNYSSELNVNALLLGDSALYLCASSLRGLFWTEAFFGQGTRLTVV.

This clone was seen a single time. V gene TRBV2 combines with J gene TRBJ2-5; D remains unclear. The CDR3 has 14 residues. Germline CDR1 is SNHLY and CDR2 is FYNNEI. V was cut by 2 bases and J by 4 bases, with 11 bases left in between. CDR3 loop: CASSEPDARETQYF. The CDR3 coding sequence is TGTGCCAGCAGTGAACCCGATGCCAGAGAGACCCAGTACTTC. Together with reference TRBV2 and TRBJ2-5, the CDR3 gives the full variable domain: EPEVTQTPSHQVTQMGQEVILRCVPISNHLYFYWYRQILGQKVEFLVSFYNNEISEKSEIFDDQFSVERPDGSNFTLKIRSTKLEDSAMYFCASSEPDARETQYFGPGTRLLVL.

The chain is built from TRBV3-1 (or the pseudogene TRBV3-2) and TRBJ1-5; D is perhaps TRBD1 (6 bases). CDR3 length: 13 amino acids. The germline gives CDR1 LGHDT, CDR2 YNNKEL (reference sequence). V lost 5 bases to trimming and J lost 9 bases, with 14 bases between them. The CDR3 DNA reads as TGTGCCAGCAGCAAGGACAGTAGACGGCCCCAGCATTTT. Its protein is CASSKDSRRPQHF.

The V gene is TRBV3-1 (or the pseudogene TRBV3-2), the J gene TRBJ2-1; D call uncertain. The V and J ends lost 0 bases and 9 bases respectively, with 9 bases between them. The CDR3 contains 13 residues. Per germline, CDR1 LGHDT and CDR2 YNNKEL (reference sequence). The DNA for the CDR3 is TGTGCCAGCAGCCAAGAGCTTTCGGGTGAGCAGTTCTTC. Protein sequence: CASSQELSGEQFF.

The chain couples TRBV5-6 to TRBJ2-7; D call uncertain. Trimming cost V 4 bases and J 1 base, with 3 bases left between them. CDR1 is SGHDT and CDR2 is YYEEEE in the germline V gene. The CDR3 is 11 residues long. The CDR3 coding sequence is TGTGCCAGCAGCCAGTCCTACGAGCAGTACTTC. Its translation is CASSQSYEQYF.

This clone was observed a single time. The chain has TRBV19 and TRBJ2-3; TRBD1 is a possible D gene (6 bases). Trimming cost V 3 bases and J 2 bases, with 12 bases left between them. Germline V gene lookup returns CDR1 LNHDA and CDR2 SQIVND (reference sequence). This CDR3 is built from 15 residues. As DNA, the CDR3 is TGTGCCAGTAGTATCCCCGGACAGATCACAGATACGCAGTATTTT. Amino acids: CASSIPGQITDTQYF. The complete variable domain, with remaining parts taken from reference TRBV19 and TRBJ2-3, reads DGGITQSPKYLFRKEGQNVTLSCEQNLNHDAMYWYRQDPGQGLRLIYYSQIVNDFQKGDIAEGYSVSREKKESFPLTVTSAQKNPTAFYLCASSIPGQITDTQYFGPGTRLTVL.

The J gene is TRBJ2-5, the V gene TRBV6-6; TRBD2 matches 9 bases. J lost 7 bases, V lost 5 bases, and 8 bases had no gene match. Germline V gene data show CDR1 as MNHNY and CDR2 as SVGAGI (reference sequence). The CDR3 is made up of 14 amino acids. CDR3 in amino acids: CASSQTSGQSTQYF. As DNA, the CDR3 is TGTGCCAGCAGTCAGACTAGCGGCCAATCGACCCAGTACTTC.

Here the CDR3 reads CASSVLPGQYYGYTF. In DNA, the CDR3 is TGTGCCAGCAGCGTACTCCCGGGACAATACTATGGCTACACCTTC. V and J are TRBV9 and TRBJ1-2, with D perhaps TRBD1 (6 bases). With 1 base removed from V and 3 bases from J, the gap between germline ends came to 13 bases. Germline CDR1 reads SGDLS; CDR2 reads YYNGEE. The length of the CDR3 is 15 residues.

The CDR3 reads CASSLFRKGARPGHQPQHF. DNA for the CDR3: TGTGCCAGCAGTTTATTTCGCAAGGGGGCAAGGCCCGGCCATCAGCCCCAGCATTTT. The chain joins TRBV28 to TRBJ1-5, with 7 bases that match TRBD1. The V gene end was trimmed by 1 base and the J gene end by 5 bases; junction bases not matched to a gene: 17. Germline CDR1 reads MDHEN; CDR2 reads SYDVKM. This CDR3 comprises 19 residues. The variable domain in full, completed from reference TRBV28 and TRBJ1-5, reads DVKVTQSSRYLVKRTGEKVFLECVQDMDHENMFWYRQDPGLGLRLIYFSYDVKMKEKGDIPEGYSVSREKKERFSLILESASTNQTSMYLCASSLFRKGARPGHQPQHFGDGTRLSIL.

The rearrangement links TRBV28 to TRBJ1-2; TRBD1 matches 9 bases. J was trimmed by 0 bases and V by 4 bases; bases with no gene match: 6. Germline assignment: CDR1 MDHEN and CDR2 SYDVKM. The CDR3 totals 16 residues. CDR3 sequence (DNA): TGTGCCAGCAGTTCCCGGGACAGGGTAACTAACTATGGCTACACCTTC. As protein: CASSSRDRVTNYGYTF.

This clone was seen a few times. The rearrangement joins TRBV7-2 to TRBJ1-6; 7 bases are shared with TRBD1. V dropped 0 bases and J dropped 4; count of bases not matched to a gene: 0. CDR3 length equals 15 residues. CDR1 and CDR2 from the germline V gene are SGHTA and FQGNSA. The DNA for the CDR3 is TGTGCCAGCAGCTTAGCACAGGGGTATAATTCACCCCTCCACTTT. Translation gives CASSLAQGYNSPLHF.

The chain carries TRBV30 and TRBJ2-7, with TRBD2 identical over 12 bases. The CDR3 consists of 18 residues. Per germline, CDR1 GTSNPN and CDR2 SVGIG (reference sequence). The V gene end was trimmed by 2 bases and the J gene end by 0 bases; junction bases not matched to a gene: 11. The CDR3 sequence is CAWSKGRLAGGSSYEQYF. CDR3 coding DNA: TGTGCCTGGAGTAAGGGCCGGCTAGCGGGGGGGAGCTCCTACGAGCAGTACTTC.

J is TRBJ2-3 and V is TRBV15; 9 nucleotides align to TRBD2. Trimming removed 5 bases from V and 4 bases from J; junction bases left unmatched: 4. Germline V gene data show CDR1 as LNHNV and CDR2 as YYDKDF (reference sequence). The CDR3 has 14 amino acids. CDR3 nucleotide sequence: TGTGCCACCAGCTCCAGACTAGCGGCAGATACGCAGTATTTT. The encoded protein is CATSSRLAADTQYF. The full variable domain, its missing parts supplied by reference TRBV15 and TRBJ2-3, is DAMVIQNPRYQVTQFGKPVTLSCSQTLNHNVMYWYQQKSSQAPKLLFHYYDKDFNNEADTPDNFQSRRPNTSFCFLDIRSPGLGDTAMYLCATSSRLAADTQYFGPGTRLTVL.

This chain uses TRBV5-6 with TRBJ1-2; a possible D gene is TRBD1 (6 bases). In germline, CDR1 is SGHDT, CDR2 YYEEEE. Trimming left V 2 bases short and J 8 bases short, with 10 bases between. CDR3 size: 12 residues. The CDR3 is CASSLWGTGYTF. CDR3 bases: TGTGCCAGCAGCTTATGGGGGACAGGCTACACCTTC. Full variable domain (outside the CDR3, taken from reference TRBV5-6 and TRBJ1-2): DAGVTQSPTHLIKTRGQQVTLRCSPKSGHDTVSWYQQALGQGPQFIFQYYEEEERQRGNFPDRFSGHQFPNYSSELNVNALLLGDSALYLCASSLWGTGYTFGSGTRLTVV.

V is TRBV12-5 and J is TRBJ2-1; D gene unclear. The V and J ends lost 0 bases and 8 bases respectively, with 11 bases between them. The CDR3 covers 14 residues. CDR1 is LGHNT, CDR2 FRNRAP, per germline. As DNA, the CDR3 is TGTGCTAGTGGTTTGGTCCCAGCTAAGGATGAGCAGTTCTTC. Translated, it gives CASGLVPAKDEQFF.

The chain combines TRBV9 with TRBJ2-1, with TRBD2 matching over 7 bases. CDR1 is SGDLS and CDR2 is YYNGEE in the germline V gene. Trimming took 5 bases from V and 7 from J; bases not matched to a gene: 12. The length of the CDR3 is 15 residues. This CDR3 reads CASRPMGEGRNEQFF. Written as DNA, the CDR3 is TGTGCCAGCAGGCCTATGGGGGAGGGCCGGAATGAGCAGTTCTTC.

The chain carries TRBV7-8 and TRBJ2-1, with TRBD2 matching over 13 bases. V shed 6 bases and J 9 bases; nucleotides not matched to a gene: 11. This CDR3 comprises 16 residues. CDR1 and CDR2 from the germline V gene are SGHVS and FQNEAQ. The CDR3, as DNA: TGTGCCAGCAGTTCGACCGGGACTAGCGGGACAGTTGAGCAGTTCTTC. Translated: CASSSTGTSGTVEQFF.

The chain carries TRBV6-2 or TRBV6-3 and TRBJ2-7; 9 nucleotides line up with TRBD1. Per germline, CDR1 MNHEY and CDR2 SVGEGT. The CDR3 contains 13 residues. V dropped 6 bases and J dropped 7; count of bases not matched to a gene: 7. In DNA form, the CDR3 reads TGTGCCAGCAGCCCGGACAGGGGTAGGGAGCAGTACTTC. The encoded protein is CASSPDRGREQYF.

V and J are TRBV7-8 and TRBJ1-6, with TRBD1 identical over 7 bases. The junction had 7 bases not matched to a gene; V was cut back by 1 base and J by 10 bases. This CDR3 has 15 residues. Germline CDR1 is SGHVS and CDR2 is FQNEAQ. The CDR3 is CASSLVPRGESPLHF. The CDR3 nucleotides read TGTGCCAGCAGCTTAGTCCCCAGGGGGGAATCACCCCTCCACTTT.

This chain uses TRBV28 with TRBJ1-6; possible D gene TRBD1, 6 bases. The CDR3 loop spans 15 amino acids. CDR1 is MDHEN and CDR2 is SYDVKM in the germline V gene. Deletions cut 5 bases from V and 5 bases from J, with 13 bases between. The CDR3 coding sequence is TGTGCCAGCAGTCCGGGGGCACTGGATAATTCACCCCTCCACTTT. As protein: CASSPGALDNSPLHF.

This chain joins TRBV7-8 and TRBJ2-7; 10 nucleotides match TRBD1. This CDR3 is 14 amino acids long. CDR1 and CDR2 from the germline V gene are SGHVS and FQNEAQ. The V segment lost 3 bases and the J segment 7 bases; nucleotides outside the gene matches: 6. CDR3 residues: CASSLGTGVKEQYF. The CDR3 DNA reads TGTGCCAGCAGCTTGGGGACAGGGGTGAAAGAGCAGTACTTC.